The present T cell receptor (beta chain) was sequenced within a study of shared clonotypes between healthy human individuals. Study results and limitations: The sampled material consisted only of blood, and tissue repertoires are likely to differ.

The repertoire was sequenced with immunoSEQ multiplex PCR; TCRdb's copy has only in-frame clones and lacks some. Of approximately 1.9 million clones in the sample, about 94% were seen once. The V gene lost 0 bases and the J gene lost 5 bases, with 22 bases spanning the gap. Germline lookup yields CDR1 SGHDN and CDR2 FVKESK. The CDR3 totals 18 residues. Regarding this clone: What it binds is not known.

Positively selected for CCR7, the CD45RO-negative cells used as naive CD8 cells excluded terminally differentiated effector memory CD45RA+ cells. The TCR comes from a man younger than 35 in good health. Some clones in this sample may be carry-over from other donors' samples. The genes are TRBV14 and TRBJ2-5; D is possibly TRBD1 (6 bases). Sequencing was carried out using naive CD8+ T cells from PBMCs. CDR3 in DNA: TGTGCCAGCAGCCAAGATTTCGTGAGGGGGTTGGGGTCGGAGACCCAGTACTTC. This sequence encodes CASSQDFVRGLGSETQYF.